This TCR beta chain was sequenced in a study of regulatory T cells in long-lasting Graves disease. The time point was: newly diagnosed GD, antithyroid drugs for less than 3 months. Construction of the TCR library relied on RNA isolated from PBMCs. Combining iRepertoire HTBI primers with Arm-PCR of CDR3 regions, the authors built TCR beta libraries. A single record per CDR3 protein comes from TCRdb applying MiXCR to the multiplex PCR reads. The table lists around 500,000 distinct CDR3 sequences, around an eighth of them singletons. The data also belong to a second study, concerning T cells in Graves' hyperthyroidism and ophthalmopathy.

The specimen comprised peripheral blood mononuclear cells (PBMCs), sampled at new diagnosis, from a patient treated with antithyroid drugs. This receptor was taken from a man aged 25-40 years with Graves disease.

CDR3: CSASARENVFTAGANVLTF. DNA of the CDR3: TGCAGTGCTAGCGCGCGGGAGAACGTCTTTACTGCTGGGGCCAACGTCCTGACTTTC. V gene TRBV20-1 combines with J gene TRBJ2-6, with 7 bases aligning to TRBD2. CDR1 is DFQATT, CDR2 SNEGSKA, per germline (reference sequence). The CDR3 has 19 amino acids. Trimming at V came to 3 bases and at J to 2 bases, leaving 16 bases not matched to a gene.